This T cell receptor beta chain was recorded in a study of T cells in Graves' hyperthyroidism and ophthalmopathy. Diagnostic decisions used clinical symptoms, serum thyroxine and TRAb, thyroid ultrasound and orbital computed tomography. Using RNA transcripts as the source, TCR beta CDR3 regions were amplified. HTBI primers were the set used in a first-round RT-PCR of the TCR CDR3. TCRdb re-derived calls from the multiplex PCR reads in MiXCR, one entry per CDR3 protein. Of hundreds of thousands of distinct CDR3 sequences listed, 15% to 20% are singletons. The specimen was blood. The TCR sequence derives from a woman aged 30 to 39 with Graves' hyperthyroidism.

The DNA for the CDR3 is TGTGCCAGCAGCGCCCAAGAAAAGGGCAGGGTAGGGGAGACCCAGTACTTC. It is translated as CASSAQEKGRVGETQYF. The rearrangement uses TRBV25-1 and TRBJ2-5; weak D call: TRBD1 (5 bases). CDR1 is MGHDK, CDR2 SYGVNS, per germline. The CDR3 has 17 amino acids. Trimming took 6 bases from V and 5 from J, leaving 25 bases between them. The full variable domain, completed using reference TRBV25-1 and TRBJ2-5, is EADIYQTPRYLVIGTGKKITLECSQTMGHDKMYWYQQDPGMELHLIHYSYGVNSTEKGDLSSESTVSRIRTEHFPLTLESARPSHTSQYLCASSAQEKGRVGETQYFGPGTRLLVL.